The 21 T cell receptor beta chains presented below share a single source sample, sequenced in a study of cytomegalovirus exposure and HLA in healthy donors. PCR involved 60 Vbeta and 13 Jbeta primers. Some clones are missing from TCRdb's copy, which holds only in-frame ones; the method was immunoSEQ multiplex PCR. The data hold around 160,000 clones, with around 79% observed a single time. The material sequenced was PBMCs. These receptors came from a male donor in good health and CMV-seropositive.

A remark on this clone: A read error may produce the germline difference seen at one junction end. Other DNA variants within this sample encode the same CDR3. The chain employs TRBV10-2 and TRBJ1-1; no reliable D call. Germline CDR1 is WSHSY and CDR2 is SAAADI. This CDR3 has 14 residues. CDR3 DNA: TGCGCCAGCAGTGAGTCGAGGGTGTACACCGAAGCTTTCTTT. It codes for CASSESRVYTEAFF.

V is TRBV6-4 and J is TRBJ2-2, with 9 bases aligning to TRBD1. Germline assignment: CDR1 MRHNA and CDR2 SNTAGT. The V segment lost 6 bases and the J segment 3 bases; nucleotides outside the gene matches: 2. The CDR3 is 14 amino acids. The CDR3 nucleotides are TGTGCCAGCAGCCGGACAGGGGACACCGGGGAGCTGTTTTTT. This encodes CASSRTGDTGELFF.

The chain uses TRBV6-1 and TRBJ1-2, with TRBD1 matching over 7 bases. Trimming cost V 7 bases and J 5 bases; bases outside gene matches: 1. Germline CDR1 is MNHNS and CDR2 is SASEGT. This CDR3 is built from 11 residues. This CDR3 is CASKQGYGYTF. CDR3 bases: TGTGCCAGCAAACAGGGGTATGGCTACACCTTC.

The genes are TRBV12-5 and TRBJ2-5, with D uncertain. The J call is uncertain, as TRBJ2-7 better fits the DNA end. This CDR3 is 14 amino acids long. Per germline, CDR1 LGHNT and CDR2 FRNRAP. The CDR3 loop reads CASGPAAFSYEQYF. For the CDR3, the DNA is TGTGCTAGTGGTCCGGCAGCGTTCTCCTACGAGCAGTACTTC.

J is TRBJ1-4 and V is TRBV27, with D hard to call. Trimming removed 0 bases at V and 8 bases at J, with 13 bases between. Per germline, CDR1 MNHEY and CDR2 SMNVEV (reference sequence). The CDR3 is made up of 15 amino acids. The CDR3 region has the DNA TGTGCCAGCAGTTTATCCCGACATGCAGAGGAAAAACTGTTTTTT. Protein sequence: CASSLSRHAEEKLFF.

To note about this clone: One end of the junction varies from germline; a read error may be responsible. The chain is built from TRBV5-1 and TRBJ1-1, with D perhaps TRBD1 (6 bases). This CDR3 contains 14 residues. Per germline, CDR1 SGHRS and CDR2 YFSETQ. The CDR3: CAGSVTGLNTEAFF. In DNA, the CDR3 is TGCGCCGGCAGCGTAACAGGGTTGAACACTGAAGCTTTCTTT.

The chain combines TRBV7-3 with TRBJ2-5; a weak D match, TRBD2 (6 bases). V gave up 0 bases and J gave up 5 bases, with 16 bases separating them. The CDR3 contains 16 residues. Germline V gene sequence: CDR1 SGHTA, CDR2 FQGTGA. The CDR3 here is CASSLTGRGVRETQYF. The CDR3 region has the DNA TGTGCCAGCAGCTTAACGGGTCGCGGGGTTCGGGAGACCCAGTACTTC.

This rearrangement joins TRBV30 to TRBJ2-5; D is uncertain. This CDR3 region has 12 residues. The germline gives CDR1 GTSNPN, CDR2 SVGIG (reference sequence). V was pared by 2 bases and J by 4 bases, with 8 bases between. The CDR3 sequence: CAWSIERETQYF. The CDR3 nucleotides read TGTGCCTGGAGTATAGAGCGAGAGACCCAGTACTTC.

The V call is TRBV19, the J call TRBJ2-3, with 11 positions matching TRBD2. After removal of 7 bases from V and 1 base from J, the junction contained 4 bases not matched to a gene. Germline V gene data show CDR1 as LNHDA and CDR2 as SQIVND (reference sequence). This CDR3 has 15 residues. CDR3 amino acids: CASTIAGGRTDTQYF. The CDR3 DNA sequence: TGTGCCAGTACCATAGCGGGGGGGCGCACAGATACGCAGTATTTT.

This sequence joins TRBV18 and TRBJ2-5; 9 positions match TRBD1. CDR3 length: 18 residues. The V segment lost 4 bases and the J segment 4 bases; nucleotides outside the gene matches: 16. The germline V gene encodes CDR1 KGHSH and CDR2 LQKENI. CDR3 nucleotides: TGTGCCAGCTCACTAAGGGCCCCACAGGGGGCGAGGAGAGAGACCCAGTACTTC. It yields the protein CASSLRAPQGARRETQYF.

In its sample, this clone was seen a few times. V is TRBV5-4 and J is TRBJ2-7; D may be TRBD2 (7 bases). This CDR3 comprises 15 residues. CDR1 is SGHNT and CDR2 is YYREEE in the germline V gene (reference sequence). The V and J ends lost 0 bases and 3 bases respectively, with 13 bases between them. The CDR3 region is CASSLDLGGRYEQYF. In nucleotides, the CDR3 is TGTGCCAGCAGCTTGGATTTGGGGGGGCGCTACGAGCAGTACTTC. Complete variable domain (other parts from reference TRBV5-4 and TRBJ2-7): ETGVTQSPTHLIKTRGQQVTLRCSSQSGHNTVSWYQQALGQGPQFIFQYYREEENGRGNFPPRFSGLQFPNYSSELNVNALELDDSALYLCASSLDLGGRYEQYFGPGTRLTVT.

V and J are TRBV11-2 and TRBJ2-1; 8 nucleotides align to TRBD2. CDR1 and CDR2 from the germline V gene are SGHAT and FQNNGV. The length of the CDR3 is 14 residues. The ends lost 6 bases at V and 9 bases at J; junction bases unmatched: 10. The CDR3 region is CASSRSGGNAEQFF. For the CDR3, the DNA is TGTGCCAGCAGTCGGAGCGGGGGTAACGCTGAGCAGTTCTTC. The whole variable domain, filled in from reference TRBV11-2 and TRBJ2-1, reads EAGVAQSPRYKIIEKRQSVAFWCNPISGHATLYWYQQILGQGPKLLIQFQNNGVVDDSQLPKDRFSAERLKGVDSTLKIQPAKLEDSAVYLCASSRSGGNAEQFFGPGTRLTVL.

The V and J genes are TRBV6-6 and TRBJ2-2; 8 bases fit TRBD2. Germline values: CDR1 MNHNY, CDR2 SVGAGI (reference sequence). CDR3 length: 16 residues. After removal of 0 bases from V and 5 bases from J, the junction contained 5 bases not matched to a gene. This CDR3 is CASSYSNGGATGELFF. CDR3 DNA: TGTGCCAGCAGTTACTCGAACGGGGGGGCAACCGGGGAGCTGTTTTTT.

This chain connects TRBV6-1 to TRBJ2-1; weak D call: TRBD1 (6 bases). The V end lost 1 base, the J end lost 4 bases, and 14 bases lay between the germline ends. There are 16 residues in the CDR3. Germline-derived CDR1 and CDR2 are MNHNS and SASEGT. CDR3 region: CASSEEGRGYYNEQFF. Here the CDR3 DNA reads TGTGCCAGCAGTGAAGAAGGCAGGGGCTATTACAATGAGCAGTTCTTC.

This clone was seen more than once but under ten times. V gene TRBV5-1 combines with J gene TRBJ2-2, with a possible D match to TRBD1 (6 bases). This CDR3 spans 15 amino acids. CDR1 is SGHRS, CDR2 YFSETQ, per germline. Trimming cost V 4 bases and J 1 base, with 11 bases left between them. CDR3 in amino acids: CASSRLQGNTGELFF. The CDR3 DNA follows: TGCGCCAGCAGCCGATTACAGGGGAACACCGGGGAGCTGTTTTTT. The whole variable domain, filled in from reference TRBV5-1 and TRBJ2-2, reads KAGVTQTPRYLIKTRGQQVTLSCSPISGHRSVSWYQQTPGQGLQFLFEYFSETQRNKGNFPGRFSGRQFSNSRSEMNVSTLELGDSALYLCASSRLQGNTGELFFGEGSRLTVL.

This chain connects TRBV2 to TRBJ2-3, with 7 bases aligning to TRBD1. With 0 bases clipped from V and 1 base from J, the junction kept 7 bases outside the gene matches. This CDR3 is built from 17 residues. Germline values: CDR1 SNHLY, CDR2 FYNNEI. This chain's CDR3 is CASSEALWDSRTDTQYF. CDR3 bases: TGTGCCAGCAGTGAAGCGCTTTGGGACAGCCGCACAGATACGCAGTATTTT.

The J gene is TRBJ1-1, the V gene TRBV6-1; D is ambiguous. The CDR3 covers 14 residues. From germline, CDR1 is MNHNS and CDR2 SASEGT. V gave up 0 bases and J gave up 3 bases, with 8 bases separating them. CDR3 bases: TGTGCCAGCAGTGAAGCCACCCAGTACACTGAAGCTTTCTTT. It encodes CASSEATQYTEAFF.

V usage is TRBV9 and J usage is TRBJ2-7; no firm D call. The V end was cut by 0 bases, the J end by 3 bases, with 7 bases between. CDR3 size: 13 residues. The germline CDR1 and CDR2 sequences are SGDLS and YYNGEE. Here the CDR3 reads CASSVGFGYEQYF. As DNA, the CDR3 is TGTGCCAGCAGCGTAGGATTCGGCTACGAGCAGTACTTC. Combining the CDR3 with reference TRBV9 and TRBJ2-7 gives the whole variable domain DSGVTQTPKHLITATGQRVTLRCSPRSGDLSVYWYQQSLDQGLQFLIQYYNGEERAKGNILERFSAQQFPDLHSELNLSSLELGDSALYFCASSVGFGYEQYFGPGTRLTVT.

The chain employs TRBV5-1 and TRBJ2-3, with 11 bases identical to TRBD1. Germline CDR1 SGHRS, CDR2 YFSETQ. The CDR3 length is 15 residues. The ends lost 4 bases at V and 1 base at J; junction bases unmatched: 2. The CDR3 protein is CASSGQGARTDTQYF. The CDR3 DNA reads as TGCGCCAGCAGCGGACAGGGGGCTCGCACAGATACGCAGTATTTT. The complete variable domain, with remaining parts taken from reference TRBV5-1 and TRBJ2-3, reads KAGVTQTPRYLIKTRGQQVTLSCSPISGHRSVSWYQQTPGQGLQFLFEYFSETQRNKGNFPGRFSGRQFSNSRSEMNVSTLELGDSALYLCASSGQGARTDTQYFGPGTRLTVL.

The chain joins TRBV27 to TRBJ1-2, with D maybe TRBD1 (6 bases). Trimming removed 4 bases from V and 4 bases from J, with 10 bases in between. There are 13 residues in the CDR3. Germline V gene data show CDR1 as MNHEY and CDR2 as SMNVEV (reference sequence). CDR3 loop: CASSYREGYGYTF. The CDR3 bases are TGTGCCAGCAGTTACAGGGAGGGCTATGGCTACACCTTC.

The V gene is TRBV10-2, the J gene TRBJ1-5; D is unresolved. Germline loops: CDR1 WSHSY, CDR2 SAAADI. The CDR3 spans 12 residues. V was shortened by 6 bases and J by 5 bases, with 8 bases between the two germline ends. The CDR3 reads CASRDGDQPQHF. The CDR3 DNA reads as TGCGCCAGCAGGGACGGGGATCAGCCCCAGCATTTT.